This T cell receptor (beta chain) originates from a study of cytomegalovirus exposure and HLA in healthy donors. In the study overall: In an earlier analysis, 95 million to 130 million unique TCR beta sequences were found from about 179 million T cells. Genotyping showed around 80% of almost 400 donors falling in the Caucasian-associated ancestry cluster.

The germline CDR1 and CDR2 sequences are MDHEN and SYDVKM. The CDR3 length is 17 residues. The trim removed 5 bases at V and 2 bases at J, leaving 14 bases unmatched. This PCR relied on a set of 60 Vbeta primers and 13 Jbeta primers. The assay was immunoSEQ multiplex PCR, and TCRdb's table has in-frame clones only and misses some. This sample yields approximately 88,000 clones, of which around 64% are seen a single time; roughly 3.2% belongs to the top ten. This TCR came from a man aged 55-75 years in good health and CMV-seronegative. Sequenced sample: PBMCs. The chain is built from TRBV28 and TRBJ2-7; 8 bases are shared with TRBD1. The CDR3 bases are TGTGCCAGCAGTCGCCCGGAGGGAGACAGGGGAACCTACGAGCAGTACTTC. It encodes CASSRPEGDRGTYEQYF.